This TCR beta chain came from a study of cytomegalovirus exposure and HLA in healthy donors. Only in-frame clones appear in the TCRdb table, and some are missing; sequencing was by immunoSEQ multiplex PCR. This repertoire shows roughly 120,000 clones, about 82% found once; its top ten account for around 5.1%. Regarding this clone: Its target is not known.

Study-level findings and limits: Rare TCR sequences predominated, though certain public TCRs were found in many donors. The study labeled 170 or so TCR beta chains cytomegalovirus-associated.

The sequencing input was PBMCs. The clonotype originates from a man aged 18 to 30 in good health and CMV-seronegative.

The CDR3, as DNA: TGTGCCAGCAGAGCGCGGGGGGCGAAGTGCGGCTACACCTTC. This encodes CASRARGAKCGYTF. J is TRBJ1-2 and V is TRBV25-1; weak D call: TRBD1 (6 bases). The CDR3 is 14 residues long. Germline values: CDR1 MGHDK, CDR2 SYGVNS. The V gene lost 6 bases and the J gene lost 8 bases, with 19 bases spanning the gap.